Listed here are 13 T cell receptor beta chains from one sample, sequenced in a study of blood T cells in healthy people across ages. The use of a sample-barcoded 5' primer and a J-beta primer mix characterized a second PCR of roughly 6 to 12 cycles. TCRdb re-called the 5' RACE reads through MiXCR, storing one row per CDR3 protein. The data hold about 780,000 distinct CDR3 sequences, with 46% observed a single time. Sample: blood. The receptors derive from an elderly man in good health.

Here the CDR3 reads CASRGDGTYNEQFF. Written as DNA, the CDR3 is TGTGCCAGCAGGGGGGACGGCACCTACAATGAGCAGTTCTTC. J is TRBJ2-1 and V is TRBV27, with D perhaps assigned TRBD1 or TRBD2 (5 bases each). The CDR3 contains 14 residues. Trimming took 6 bases from V and 2 from J, leaving 11 bases between them. The germline gives CDR1 MNHEY, CDR2 SMNVEV (reference sequence).

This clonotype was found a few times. For the CDR3, the DNA is TGTGCCAGCAGTCCAACCCCAGGGAACGGCTACACCTTC. Amino acids: CASSPTPGNGYTF. This chain links TRBV12-3 or TRBV12-4 with TRBJ1-2; D is possibly TRBD1 (5 bases). Trimming took off 5 bases at V and 8 bases at J, with 15 bases between the two ends. The length of the CDR3 is 13 residues.

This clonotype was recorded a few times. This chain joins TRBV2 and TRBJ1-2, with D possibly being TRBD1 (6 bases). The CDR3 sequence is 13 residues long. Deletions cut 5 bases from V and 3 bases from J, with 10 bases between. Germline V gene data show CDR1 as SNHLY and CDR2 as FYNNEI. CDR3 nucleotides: TGTGCCAGCAGTATAGGGGGGTACTATGGCTACACCTTC. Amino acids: CASSIGGYYGYTF.

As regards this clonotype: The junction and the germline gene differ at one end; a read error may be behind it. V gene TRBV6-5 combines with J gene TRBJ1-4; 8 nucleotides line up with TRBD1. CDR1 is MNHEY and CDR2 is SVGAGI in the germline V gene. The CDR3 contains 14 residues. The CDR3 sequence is CACSGGQVNEKLFF. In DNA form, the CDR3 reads TGTGCCTGCAGTGGGGGACAGGTTAATGAAAAACTGTTTTTT.

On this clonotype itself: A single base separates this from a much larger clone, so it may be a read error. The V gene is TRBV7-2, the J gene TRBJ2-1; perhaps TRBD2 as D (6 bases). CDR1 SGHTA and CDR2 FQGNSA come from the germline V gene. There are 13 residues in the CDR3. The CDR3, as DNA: TGTGCCAGCAGCGTAGCGGTAGTAGGCGAGCAGTTCTTC. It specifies CASSVAVVGEQFF.

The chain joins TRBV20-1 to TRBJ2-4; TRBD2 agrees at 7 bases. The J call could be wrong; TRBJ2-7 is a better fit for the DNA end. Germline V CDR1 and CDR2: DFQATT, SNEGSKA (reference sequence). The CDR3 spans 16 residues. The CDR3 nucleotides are TGCAGTGCTGGGGGGGGGAAAGCGGGCCCAACCTACGAGCAGTACTTC. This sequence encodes CSAGGGKAGPTYEQYF.

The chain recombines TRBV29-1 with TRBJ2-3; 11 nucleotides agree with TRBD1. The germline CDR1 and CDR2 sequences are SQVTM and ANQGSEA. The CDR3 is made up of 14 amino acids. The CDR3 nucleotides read TGCAGTGTCAGCTCCGGGACAGGGGGAGATACGCAGTATTTT. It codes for CSVSSGTGGDTQYF.

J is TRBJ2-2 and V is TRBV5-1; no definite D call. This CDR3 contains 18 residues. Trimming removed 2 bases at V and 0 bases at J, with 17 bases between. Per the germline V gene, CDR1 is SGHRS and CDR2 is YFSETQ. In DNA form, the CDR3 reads TGCGCCAGCAGCTTTTCCCAAAGGACGGAAACGAACACCGGGGAGCTGTTTTTT. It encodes CASSFSQRTETNTGELFF.

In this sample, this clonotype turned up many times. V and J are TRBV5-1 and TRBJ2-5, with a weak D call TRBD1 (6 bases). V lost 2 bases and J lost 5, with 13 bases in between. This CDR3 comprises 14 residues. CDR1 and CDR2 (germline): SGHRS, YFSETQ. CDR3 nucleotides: TGCGCCAGCAGCTTACAGGGAAGTGTCGAGACCCAGTACTTC. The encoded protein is CASSLQGSVETQYF.

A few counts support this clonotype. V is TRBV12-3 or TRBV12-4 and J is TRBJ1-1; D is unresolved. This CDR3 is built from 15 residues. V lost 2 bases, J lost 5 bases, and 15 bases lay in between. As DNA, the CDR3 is TGTGCCAGCAGTTTAAGTGCAGAAAAAGGAACTGAAGCTTTCTTT. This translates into CASSLSAEKGTEAFF.

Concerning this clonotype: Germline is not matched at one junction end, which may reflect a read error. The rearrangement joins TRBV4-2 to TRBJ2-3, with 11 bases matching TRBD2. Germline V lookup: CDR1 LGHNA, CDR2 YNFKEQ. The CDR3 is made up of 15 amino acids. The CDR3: CASSQPGTSGDTRYF. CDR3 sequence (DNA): TGTGCCAGCAGCCAACCTGGGACTAGCGGAGATACGCGGTATTTT.

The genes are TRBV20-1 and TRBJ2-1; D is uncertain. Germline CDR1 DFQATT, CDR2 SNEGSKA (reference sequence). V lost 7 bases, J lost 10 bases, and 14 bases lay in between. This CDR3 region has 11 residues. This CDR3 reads CSVMPLSEQFF. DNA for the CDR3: TGCAGTGTTATGCCGCTTTCGGAGCAGTTCTTC.

The DNA of the CDR3 is TGTGCCAGCAGTTTGGCGTCAGCGGGAGGGGGCGAGCAGTACTTC. This codes for CASSLASAGGGEQYF. The chain carries TRBV28 and TRBJ2-4, with 10 bases aligning to TRBD2. The DNA end favors TRBJ2-7, so the J call may be wrong. CDR3 length: 15 amino acids. The germline CDR1 and CDR2 sequences are MDHEN and SYDVKM.